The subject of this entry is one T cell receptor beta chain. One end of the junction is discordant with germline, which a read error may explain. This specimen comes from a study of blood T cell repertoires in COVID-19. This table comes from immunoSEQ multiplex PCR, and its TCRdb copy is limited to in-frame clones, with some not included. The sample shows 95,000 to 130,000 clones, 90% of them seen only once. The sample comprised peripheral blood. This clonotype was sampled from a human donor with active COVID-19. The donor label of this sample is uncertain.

The CDR3 nucleotides are TGCGCCAGCAACTTGGTGTCCCAGGGGAATCAGCCCCAGCATTTT. Translation: CASNLVSQGNQPQHF. The chain joins TRBV5-1 to TRBJ1-5; possibly TRBD1 for D (6 bases). This CDR3 comprises 15 residues. CDR1 SGHRS and CDR2 YFSETQ come from the germline V gene.